A single sample gave rise to the 14 T cell receptor beta chains below, sequenced in a study of cytomegalovirus exposure and HLA in healthy donors. Assay used: immunoSEQ multiplex PCR; TCRdb lists only in-frame clones, some missing. The sample comprises more than 300,000 clones, 86% of which are singletons, and approximately 0.8% rests with the top ten. Sequenced material: PBMCs. Source of these receptors: a woman younger than 35 in good health and CMV-seronegative.

For this clone: Other DNA sequences within the sample encode an identical CDR3. The J gene is TRBJ1-5, the V gene TRBV6-4; 7 positions agree with TRBD1. The V gene end was trimmed by 6 bases and the J gene end by 4 bases; junction bases not matched to a gene: 3. There are 13 residues in the CDR3. Germline V gene sequence: CDR1 MRHNA, CDR2 SNTAGT. The CDR3 DNA sequence: TGTGCCAGCAGCCCGGACAGGAATCAGCCCCAGCATTTT. It translates to CASSPDRNQPQHF.

This rearrangement joins TRBV6-1 to TRBJ1-6, with 8 bases lining up with TRBD1. Trimming took 5 bases from V and 6 from J; bases not matched to a gene: 6. Germline V lookup: CDR1 MNHNS, CDR2 SASEGT. This CDR3 comprises 15 residues. CDR3 in DNA: TGTGCCAGCAGTACGACAGGGGTCGCTAATTCACCCCTCCACTTT. This codes for CASSTTGVANSPLHF.

The genes are TRBV30 and TRBJ1-2, with no clear D. Germline CDR1 is GTSNPN and CDR2 is SVGIG (reference sequence). V dropped 2 bases and J dropped 3 bases, with 13 bases sitting between them. The CDR3 runs 14 residues. CDR3 sequence: CAWSSSGLYYGYTF. The CDR3 coding sequence is TGTGCCTGGAGTTCATCAGGTCTCTACTATGGCTACACCTTC.

This clone was observed many times. The V and J genes are TRBV5-6 and TRBJ2-6; 7 nucleotides agree with TRBD1. Germline V lookup: CDR1 SGHDT, CDR2 YYEEEE. J was trimmed by 0 bases and V by 1 base; bases with no gene match: 10. CDR3 size: 19 residues. The CDR3 loop is CASSLRAGQANSGANVLTF. In DNA form, the CDR3 reads TGTGCCAGCAGCTTGAGGGCTGGACAGGCGAACTCTGGGGCCAACGTCCTGACTTTC.

J is TRBJ2-5 and V is TRBV28, with 13 positions matching TRBD2. V was pared by 4 bases and J by 4 bases, with 9 bases of the junction left unmatched. The length of the CDR3 is 17 residues. CDR1 and CDR2 (germline): MDHEN, SYDVKM. The CDR3 protein is CASSSGTSGIWGETQYF. The CDR3, as DNA: TGTGCCAGCAGTTCCGGGACTAGCGGGATCTGGGGAGAGACCCAGTACTTC.

This clone was counted a single time. V usage is TRBV7-7 and J usage is TRBJ2-3; D remains unclear. Germline values: CDR1 SSHAT, CDR2 FNYEAQ (reference sequence). The CDR3 has 15 amino acids. V was pared by 1 base and J by 2 bases, with 10 bases between. The CDR3 DNA is TGTGCCAGCAGCTTAGTTCCTACTCCCACAGATACGCAGTATTTT. As protein: CASSLVPTPTDTQYF. Together with reference TRBV7-7 and TRBJ2-3, the CDR3 gives the full variable domain: GAGVSQSPRYKVTKRGQDVTLRCDPISSHATLYWYQQALGQGPEFLTYFNYEAQPDKSGLPSDRFSAERPEGSISTLTIQRTEQRDSAMYRCASSLVPTPTDTQYFGPGTRLTVL.

This chain joins TRBV27 and TRBJ2-2, with D tentatively TRBD2 (6 bases). V dropped 9 bases and J dropped 1 base, with 9 bases sitting between them. There are 13 residues in the CDR3. The germline CDR1 and CDR2 sequences are MNHEY and SMNVEV (reference sequence). CDR3 loop: CASWTKNTGELFF. The CDR3 bases are TGTGCCAGTTGGACTAAGAACACCGGGGAGCTGTTTTTT.

This chain connects TRBV28 to TRBJ1-4; tentatively, D is TRBD1 (6 bases). This CDR3 has 15 residues. Trimming cost V 11 bases and J 0 bases, with 16 bases left between them. The germline gives CDR1 MDHEN, CDR2 SYDVKM. The DNA for the CDR3 is TGTGCCCACAGCCGCGGGGGCGCAACTAATGAAAAACTGTTTTTT. Translating it yields CAHSRGGATNEKLFF.

This chain links TRBV19 with TRBJ2-7; D may be TRBD1 (5 bases). Germline V gene sequence: CDR1 LNHDA, CDR2 SQIVND (reference sequence). The CDR3 contains 14 residues. V shed 1 base and J shed 5 bases, with 12 bases lying between them. CDR3 sequence reads: CASSIVSRVHEQYF. Written as DNA, the CDR3 is TGTGCCAGTAGTATAGTTTCCAGGGTCCACGAGCAGTACTTC.

The rearrangement links TRBV27 to TRBJ2-4; 9 bases line up with TRBD2. Germline V gives CDR1 MNHEY, CDR2 SMNVEV (reference sequence). With V trimmed by 4 bases and J by 7 bases, 11 bases remained unmatched. CDR3 length: 16 residues. CDR3 region: CASSSSSGGSLNIQYF. CDR3 in DNA: TGTGCCAGCAGTTCGAGTAGCGGGGGCTCGCTCAACATTCAGTACTTC.

This clone has a handful of counts. The chain joins TRBV10-3 to TRBJ1-5; D might be TRBD1 (5 bases). Trimming shortened V by 10 bases and J by 3 bases, and 13 bases separated the two germline ends. Germline CDR1 ENHRY, CDR2 SYGVKD. The CDR3 is 13 residues long. CDR3: CATSWGDNQPQHF. The CDR3 DNA reads as TGTGCCACCTCCTGGGGGGACAATCAGCCCCAGCATTTT.

The chain combines TRBV5-1 with TRBJ2-1; TRBD2 matches 7 bases. Germline CDR1 and CDR2: SGHRS and YFSETQ. This CDR3 contains 16 residues. V dropped 4 bases and J dropped 0; count of bases not matched to a gene: 7. The CDR3 protein is CASSPFSGGSYNEQFF. The CDR3 nucleotides are TGCGCCAGCAGCCCCTTTTCGGGGGGCTCCTACAATGAGCAGTTCTTC.

The chain has TRBV19 and TRBJ1-2, with D perhaps TRBD1 (6 bases). V dropped 3 bases and J dropped 5 bases, with 22 bases sitting between them. This CDR3 has 17 amino acids. Germline V gene data show CDR1 as LNHDA and CDR2 as SQIVND (reference sequence). DNA of the CDR3: TGTGCCAGTAGTATCCGGTTCGGAGCAGGGGTGGTGTATGGCTACACCTTC. Residues: CASSIRFGAGVVYGYTF. The variable domain in full, with the rest retrieved from reference TRBV19 and TRBJ1-2, is DGGITQSPKYLFRKEGQNVTLSCEQNLNHDAMYWYRQDPGQGLRLIYYSQIVNDFQKGDIAEGYSVSREKKESFPLTVTSAQKNPTAFYLCASSIRFGAGVVYGYTFGSGTRLTVV.

J is TRBJ1-4 and V is TRBV27; 7 bases align to TRBD1. Germline trimming cut 0 bases from V and 8 bases from J; bases unmatched to any gene: 9. The CDR3 contains 16 residues. The germline V gene encodes CDR1 MNHEY and CDR2 SMNVEV (reference sequence). CDR3 in amino acids: CASSLSKTGLREKLFF. The DNA for the CDR3 is TGTGCCAGCAGTTTATCTAAGACAGGGCTGCGGGAAAAACTGTTTTTT. The full variable domain, with the rest looked up from reference TRBV27 and TRBJ1-4, is EAQVTQNPRYLITVTGKKLTVTCSQNMNHEYMSWYRQDPGLGLRQIYYSMNVEVTDKGDVPEGYKVSRKEKRNFPLILESPSPNQTSLYFCASSLSKTGLREKLFFGSGTQLSVL.